The clone carrying this T cell receptor beta chain came up many times. No antigen is known for it. The sample belongs to a study of response to subunit inactivated influenza vaccine. General study points: Every seasonal influenza vaccination brings in few new T cells, the authors suggested.

Germline lookup yields CDR1 KGHSH and CDR2 LQKENI. This CDR3 is 14 amino acids long. V shed 8 bases, J shed 7 bases, and the junction held 8 bases outside the gene matches. Using its own MiXCR run on the RT-PCR reads, TCRdb lists one record per CDR3 protein. The data contain 800,000 to 1,000,000 distinct CDR3 sequences, less than 25% of them singletons. Source: PBMCs from blood, taken more than 4 days after vaccination. This sequence was found in a man aged 45-65 years who received an inactivated influenza vaccine. The chain has TRBV18 and TRBJ2-1; TRBD1 matches 10 bases. The CDR3 sequence is CASSPRDRGNEQFF. DNA for the CDR3: TGTGCCAGCAGCCCGCGGGACAGGGGTAATGAGCAGTTCTTC.